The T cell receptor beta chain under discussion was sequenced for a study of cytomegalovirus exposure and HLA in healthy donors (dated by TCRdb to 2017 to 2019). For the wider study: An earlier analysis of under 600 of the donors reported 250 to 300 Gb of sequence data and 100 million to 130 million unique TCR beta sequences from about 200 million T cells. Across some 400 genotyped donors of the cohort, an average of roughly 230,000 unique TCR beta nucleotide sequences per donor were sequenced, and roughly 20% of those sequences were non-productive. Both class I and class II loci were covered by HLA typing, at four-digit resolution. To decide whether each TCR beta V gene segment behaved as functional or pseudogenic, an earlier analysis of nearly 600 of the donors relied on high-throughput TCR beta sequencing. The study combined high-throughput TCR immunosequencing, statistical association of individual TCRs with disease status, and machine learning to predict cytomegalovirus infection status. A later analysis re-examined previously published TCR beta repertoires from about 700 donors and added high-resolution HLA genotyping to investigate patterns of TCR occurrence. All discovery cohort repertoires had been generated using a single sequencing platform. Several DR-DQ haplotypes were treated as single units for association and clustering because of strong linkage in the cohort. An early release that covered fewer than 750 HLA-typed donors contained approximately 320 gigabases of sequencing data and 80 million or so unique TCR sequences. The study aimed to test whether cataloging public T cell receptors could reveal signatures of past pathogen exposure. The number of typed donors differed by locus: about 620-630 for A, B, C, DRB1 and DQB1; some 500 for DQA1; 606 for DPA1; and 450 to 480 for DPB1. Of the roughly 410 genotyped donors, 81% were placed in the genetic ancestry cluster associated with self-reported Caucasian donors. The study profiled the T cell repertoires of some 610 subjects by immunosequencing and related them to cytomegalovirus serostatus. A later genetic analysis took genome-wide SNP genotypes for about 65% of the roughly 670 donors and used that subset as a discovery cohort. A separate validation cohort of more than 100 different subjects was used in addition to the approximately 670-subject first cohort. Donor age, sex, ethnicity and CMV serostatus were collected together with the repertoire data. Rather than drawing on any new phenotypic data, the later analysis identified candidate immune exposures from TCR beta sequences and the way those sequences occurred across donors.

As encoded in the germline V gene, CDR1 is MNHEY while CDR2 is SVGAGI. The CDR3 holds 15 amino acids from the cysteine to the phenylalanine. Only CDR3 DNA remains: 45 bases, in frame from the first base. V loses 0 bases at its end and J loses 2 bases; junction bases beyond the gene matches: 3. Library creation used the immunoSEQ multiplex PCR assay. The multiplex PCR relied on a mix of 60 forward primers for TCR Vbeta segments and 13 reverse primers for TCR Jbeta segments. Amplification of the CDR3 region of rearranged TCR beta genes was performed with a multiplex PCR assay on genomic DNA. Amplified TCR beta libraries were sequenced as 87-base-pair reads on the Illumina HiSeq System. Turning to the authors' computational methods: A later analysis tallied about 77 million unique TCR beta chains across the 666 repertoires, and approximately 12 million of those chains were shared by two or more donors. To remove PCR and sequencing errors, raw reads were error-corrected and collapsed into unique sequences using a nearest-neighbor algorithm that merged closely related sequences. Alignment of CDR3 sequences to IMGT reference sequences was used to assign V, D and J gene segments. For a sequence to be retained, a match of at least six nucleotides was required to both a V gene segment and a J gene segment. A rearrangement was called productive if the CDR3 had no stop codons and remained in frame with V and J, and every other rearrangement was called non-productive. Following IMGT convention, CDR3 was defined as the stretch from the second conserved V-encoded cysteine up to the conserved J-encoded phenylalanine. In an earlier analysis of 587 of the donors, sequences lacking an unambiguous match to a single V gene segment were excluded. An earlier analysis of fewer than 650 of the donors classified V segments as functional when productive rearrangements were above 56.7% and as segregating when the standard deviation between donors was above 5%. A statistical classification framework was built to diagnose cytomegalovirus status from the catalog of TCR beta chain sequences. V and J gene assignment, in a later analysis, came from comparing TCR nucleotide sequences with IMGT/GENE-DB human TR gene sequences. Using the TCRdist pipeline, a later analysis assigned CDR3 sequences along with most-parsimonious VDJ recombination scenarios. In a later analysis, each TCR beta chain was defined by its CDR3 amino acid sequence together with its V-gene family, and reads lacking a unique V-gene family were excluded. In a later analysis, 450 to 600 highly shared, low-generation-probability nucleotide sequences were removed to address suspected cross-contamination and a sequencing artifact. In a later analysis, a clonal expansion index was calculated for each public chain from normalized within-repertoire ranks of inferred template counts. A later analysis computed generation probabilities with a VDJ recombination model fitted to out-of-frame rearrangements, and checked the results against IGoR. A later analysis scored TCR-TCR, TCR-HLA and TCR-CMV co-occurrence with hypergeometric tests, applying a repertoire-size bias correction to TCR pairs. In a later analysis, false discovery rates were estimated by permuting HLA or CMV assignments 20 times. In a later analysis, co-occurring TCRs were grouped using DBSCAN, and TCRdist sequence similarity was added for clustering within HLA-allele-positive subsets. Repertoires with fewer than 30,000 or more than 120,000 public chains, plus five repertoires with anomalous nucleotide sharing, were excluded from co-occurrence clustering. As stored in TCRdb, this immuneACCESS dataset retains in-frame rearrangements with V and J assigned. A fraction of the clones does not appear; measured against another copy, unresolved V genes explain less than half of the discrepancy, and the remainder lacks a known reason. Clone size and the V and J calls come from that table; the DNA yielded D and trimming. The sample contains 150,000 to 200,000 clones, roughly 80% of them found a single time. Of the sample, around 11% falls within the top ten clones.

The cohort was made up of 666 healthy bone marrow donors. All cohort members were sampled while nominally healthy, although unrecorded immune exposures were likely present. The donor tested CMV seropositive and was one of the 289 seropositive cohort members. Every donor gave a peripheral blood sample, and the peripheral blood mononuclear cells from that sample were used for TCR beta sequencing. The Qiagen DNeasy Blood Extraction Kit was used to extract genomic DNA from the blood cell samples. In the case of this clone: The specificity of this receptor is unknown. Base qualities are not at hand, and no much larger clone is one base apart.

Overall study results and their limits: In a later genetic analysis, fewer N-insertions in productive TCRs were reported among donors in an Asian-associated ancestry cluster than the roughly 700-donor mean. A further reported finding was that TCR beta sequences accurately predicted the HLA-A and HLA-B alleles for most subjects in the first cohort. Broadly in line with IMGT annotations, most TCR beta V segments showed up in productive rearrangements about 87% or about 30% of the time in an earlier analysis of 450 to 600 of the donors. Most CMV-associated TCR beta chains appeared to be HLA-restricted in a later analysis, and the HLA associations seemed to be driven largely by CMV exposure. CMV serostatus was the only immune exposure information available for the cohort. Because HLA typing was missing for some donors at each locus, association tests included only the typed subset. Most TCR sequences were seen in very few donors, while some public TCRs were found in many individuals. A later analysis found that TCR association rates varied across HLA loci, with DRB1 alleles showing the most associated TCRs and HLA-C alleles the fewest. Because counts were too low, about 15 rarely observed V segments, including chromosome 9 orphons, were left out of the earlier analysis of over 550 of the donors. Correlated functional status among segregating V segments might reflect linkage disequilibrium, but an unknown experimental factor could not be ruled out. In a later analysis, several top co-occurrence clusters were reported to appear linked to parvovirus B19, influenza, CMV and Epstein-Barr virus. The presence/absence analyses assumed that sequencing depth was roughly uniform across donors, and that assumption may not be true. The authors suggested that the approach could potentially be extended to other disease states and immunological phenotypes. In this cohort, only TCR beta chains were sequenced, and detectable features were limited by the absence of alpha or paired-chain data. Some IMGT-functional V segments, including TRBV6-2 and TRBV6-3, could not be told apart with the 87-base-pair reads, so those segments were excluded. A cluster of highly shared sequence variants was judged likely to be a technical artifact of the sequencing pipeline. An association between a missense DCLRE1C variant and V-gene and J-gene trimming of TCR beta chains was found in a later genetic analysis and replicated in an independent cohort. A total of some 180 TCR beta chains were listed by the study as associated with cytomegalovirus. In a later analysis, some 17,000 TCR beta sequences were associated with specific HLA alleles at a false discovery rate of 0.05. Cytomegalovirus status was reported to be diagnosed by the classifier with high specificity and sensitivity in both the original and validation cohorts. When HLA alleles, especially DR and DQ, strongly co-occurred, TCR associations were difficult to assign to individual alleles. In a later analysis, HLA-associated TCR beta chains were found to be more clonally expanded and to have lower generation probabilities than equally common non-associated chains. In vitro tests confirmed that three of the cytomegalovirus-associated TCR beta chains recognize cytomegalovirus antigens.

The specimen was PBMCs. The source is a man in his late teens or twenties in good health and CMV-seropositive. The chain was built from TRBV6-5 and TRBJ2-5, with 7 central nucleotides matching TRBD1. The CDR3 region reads CASSYSGRGQETQYF. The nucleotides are TGTGCCAGCAGTTACTCGGGCAGGGGGCAAGAGACCCAGTACTTC.